The entry below gives a single T cell receptor (beta chain) sequence along with its context. Its antigen is still unknown. Per the germline V gene, CDR1 is MNHNS and CDR2 is SASEGT. Between the trimmed V and J ends, which lost 5 bases and 10 bases, there was a span of 20 bases. The CDR3 runs to 14 residues. The data stem from a study of Graves' ophthalmopathy and Graves' hyperthyroidism. About the research overall: Investigators collected peripheral blood at initial diagnosis, before any treatment was given.

Study findings and constraints: Also, most clonotypes expanded in the thyroid above 0.001 frequency appeared in blood.

RNA transcripts were the template, and TCR beta CDR3 regions were amplified from them. First-round RT-PCR used HTBI primers; second-round multiplex PCR followed. MiXCR, run by TCRdb on the multiplex PCR reads, gives a single entry per CDR3 protein. The table has 240,000 or so distinct CDR3 sequences, about 47% seen once. The PBMCs were taken from 10 ml of fresh peripheral blood. The V gene is TRBV6-1, the J gene TRBJ1-2; D not resolved. The specimen was peripheral blood. The receptor was isolated from an adult man with Graves' ophthalmopathy. The CDR3 region is CASSSPSIGRDYTF. The CDR3, as DNA: TGTGCCAGCAGTTCACCAAGCATTGGGAGGGACTACACCTTC.